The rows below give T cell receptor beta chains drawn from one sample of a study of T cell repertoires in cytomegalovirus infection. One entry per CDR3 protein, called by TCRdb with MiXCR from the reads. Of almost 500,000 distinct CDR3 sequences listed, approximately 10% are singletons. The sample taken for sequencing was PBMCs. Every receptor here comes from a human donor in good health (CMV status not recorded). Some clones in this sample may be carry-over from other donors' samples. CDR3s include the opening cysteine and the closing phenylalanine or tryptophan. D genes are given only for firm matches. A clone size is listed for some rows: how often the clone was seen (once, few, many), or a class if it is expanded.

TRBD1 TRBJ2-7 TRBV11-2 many CASSPGQGSVEQYF TGTGCCAGCAGCCCTGGACAGGGAAGTGTCGAGCAGTACTTC
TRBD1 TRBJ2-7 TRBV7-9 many CASSTPTGHEQYF TGTGCCAGCAGCACTCCGACAGGGCACGAGCAGTACTTC
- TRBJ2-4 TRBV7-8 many CASSLGAAKNIQYF TGTGCCAGCAGCTTAGGGGCGGCCAAAAACATTCAGTACTTC
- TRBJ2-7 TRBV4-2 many CASSQTREPAYEQYF TGTGCCAGCAGCCAGACTCGGGAGCCAGCCTACGAGCAGTACTTC
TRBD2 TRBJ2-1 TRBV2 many CASSVQREVVQFF TGTGCCAGCAGTGTCCAGCGGGAGGTTGTGCAGTTCTTC
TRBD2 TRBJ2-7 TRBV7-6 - CASSWGGEQYF TGTGCCAGCAGCTGGGGAGGGGAGCAGTACTTC
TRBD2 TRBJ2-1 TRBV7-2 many CASSLLAGDWTEQFF TGTGCCAGCAGCTTACTAGCGGGTGATTGGACTGAGCAGTTCTTC
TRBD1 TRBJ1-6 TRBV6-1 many CASRGTGGKNSPLHF TGTGCCAGCAGGGGGACAGGGGGCAAGAATTCACCCCTCCACTTT
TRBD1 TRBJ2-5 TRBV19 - CASSSQGSETQYF TGTGCCAGTAGTTCACAGGGGTCGGAGACCCAGTACTTC
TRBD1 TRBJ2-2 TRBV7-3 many CASSLRTGRNTGELFF TGTGCCAGCAGCCTTCGGACAGGAAGGAACACCGGGGAGCTGTTTTTT
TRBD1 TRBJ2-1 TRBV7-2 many CASSFSYRGRANEQFF TGTGCCAGCAGCTTTTCCTACAGGGGGCGGGCCAATGAGCAGTTCTTC
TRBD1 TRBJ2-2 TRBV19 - CASSLLWDRGNTGELFF TGTGCCAGTAGCCTCTTATGGGACAGGGGGAACACCGGGGAGCTGTTTTTT
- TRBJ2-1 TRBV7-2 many CASSLEVGLYEQFF TGTGCCAGCAGCTTAGAAGTAGGGTTGTATGAGCAGTTCTTC
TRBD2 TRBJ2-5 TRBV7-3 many CASSSGLAAQETQYF TGTGCCAGCAGCTCCGGACTAGCGGCCCAAGAGACCCAGTACTTC
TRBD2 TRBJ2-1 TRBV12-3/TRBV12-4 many CASSGEREGNEQFF TGTGCCAGCAGTGGAGAGCGGGAGGGGAATGAGCAGTTCTTC
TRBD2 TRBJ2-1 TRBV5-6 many CASSGPGLAGGPLSLEQFF TGTGCCAGCAGCGGACCGGGACTAGCGGGAGGGCCTCTGTCTCTCGAGCAGTTCTTC
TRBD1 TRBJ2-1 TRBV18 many CASSPDRGRSYNEQFF TGTGCCAGCTCACCAGACAGGGGACGCTCCTACAATGAGCAGTTCTTC
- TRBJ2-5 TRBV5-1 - CASSLEVTKETQYF TGCGCCAGCAGCTTGGAGGTAACCAAAGAGACCCAGTACTTC
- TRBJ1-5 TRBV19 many CASSDSTGEGGPQHF TGTGCCAGTAGTGACTCGACAGGAGAAGGGGGTCCCCAGCATTTT
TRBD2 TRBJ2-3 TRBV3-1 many CASSSLAGGSTDTQYF TGTGCCAGCAGCTCCCTAGCGGGGGGATCCACAGATACGCAGTATTTT
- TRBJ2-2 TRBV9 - CASSVTGANTGELFF TGTGCCAGCAGCGTAACAGGCGCGAACACCGGGGAGCTGTTTTTT
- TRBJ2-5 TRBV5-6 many CASSSLRGRAAETQYF TGTGCCAGCAGCTCTCTCCGGGGCCGGGCAGCAGAGACCCAGTACTTC
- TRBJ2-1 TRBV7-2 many CASPPGDEQFF TGTGCCAGCCCTCCAGGCGATGAGCAGTTCTTC
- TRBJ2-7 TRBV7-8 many CASSSQGFGYEQYF TGTGCCAGCAGCTCCCAGGGTTTCGGCTACGAGCAGTACTTC
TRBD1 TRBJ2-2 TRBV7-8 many CASSLRGQDTGELFF TGTGCCAGCAGCTTAAGGGGGCAGGACACCGGGGAGCTGTTTTTT
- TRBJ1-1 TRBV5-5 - CASSLRFVARGMNTEAFF TGTGCCAGCAGCTTGAGGTTTGTCGCCAGAGGGATGAACACTGAAGCTTTCTTT
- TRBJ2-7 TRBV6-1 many CASSETGQSYEQYF TGTGCCAGCAGTGAAACGGGGCAGTCCTACGAGCAGTACTTC
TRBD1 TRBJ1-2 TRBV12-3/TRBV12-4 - CASTLKGTVRGYTF TGTGCCAGCACCCTGAAAGGGACAGTACGCGGCTACACCTTC
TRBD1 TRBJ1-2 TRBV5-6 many CASSPTGTGNYGYTF TGTGCCAGCAGCCCAACCGGGACAGGGAACTATGGCTACACCTTC
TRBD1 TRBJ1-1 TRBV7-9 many CASSAGQGRESVEAFF TGTGCCAGCAGCGCGGGACAGGGGAGGGAGTCGGTTGAAGCTTTCTTT
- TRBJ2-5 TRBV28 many CASRTRWRGREETQYF TGTGCCAGCAGGACCCGGTGGCGCGGCAGGGAAGAGACCCAGTACTTC
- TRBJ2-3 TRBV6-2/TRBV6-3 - CASSYSKQTTDTQYF TGTGCCAGCAGTTACTCGAAACAGACCACAGATACGCAGTATTTT
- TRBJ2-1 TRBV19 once CASSIAELINEQFF TGTGCCAGTAGTATAGCGGAGCTCATCAATGAGCAGTTCTTC
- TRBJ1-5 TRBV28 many CASSLTGTRHQHF TGTGCCAGCAGTTTAACCGGGACCCGCCACCAGCATTTT
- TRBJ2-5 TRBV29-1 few CSVVGLGGVETQYF TGCAGCGTTGTAGGCCTCGGGGGCGTGGAGACCCAGTACTTC
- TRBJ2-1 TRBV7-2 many CASSWGRVNEQFF TGTGCCAGCAGCTGGGGTAGAGTTAATGAGCAGTTCTTC
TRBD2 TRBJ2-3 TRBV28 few CASRDVLAGVTDTQYF TGTGCCAGCAGGGACGTCCTAGCGGGAGTGACAGATACGCAGTATTTT
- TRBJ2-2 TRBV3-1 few CASARGILTSENTGELFF TGTGCCAGCGCCCGGGGAATCCTAACCTCAGAGAACACCGGGGAGCTGTTTTTT
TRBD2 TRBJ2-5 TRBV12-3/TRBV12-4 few CASRLGSGGAGETQYF TGTGCCAGCCGCTTGGGTAGCGGGGGGGCCGGGGAGACCCAGTACTTC
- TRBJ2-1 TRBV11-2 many CASQGGLSSYNEQFF TGTGCCAGTCAGGGTGGACTGAGCTCCTACAATGAGCAGTTCTTC
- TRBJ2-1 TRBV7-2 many CASSLERGSSYNEQFF TGTGCCAGCAGCTTAGAACGGGGGAGCTCCTACAATGAGCAGTTCTTC
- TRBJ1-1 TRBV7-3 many CASSGSRYTEAFF TGTGCCAGCAGCGGGTCGAGGTACACTGAAGCTTTCTTT
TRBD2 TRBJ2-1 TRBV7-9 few CASSSSSGAGNEQFF TGTGCCAGCAGCTCTTCTAGCGGGGCGGGAAATGAGCAGTTCTTC
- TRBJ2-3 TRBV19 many CASSIAGTTDTQYF TGTGCCAGTAGTATAGCGGGAACCACAGATACGCAGTATTTT
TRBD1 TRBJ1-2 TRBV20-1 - CSATRGPSNYGYTF TGCAGTGCTACTAGGGGGCCTTCTAACTATGGCTACACCTTC
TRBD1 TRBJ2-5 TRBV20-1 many CSARPDRAETQYF TGCAGTGCTAGACCAGACAGGGCGGAGACCCAGTACTTC
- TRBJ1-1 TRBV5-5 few CASSFSSMNTEAFF TGTGCCAGCAGCTTCAGTAGTATGAACACTGAAGCTTTCTTT
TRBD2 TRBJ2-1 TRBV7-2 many CASRPRFSGRSRYDEQFF TGTGCCAGCAGACCGAGATTTAGCGGGAGGAGTAGGTATGATGAGCAGTTCTTC
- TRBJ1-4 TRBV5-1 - CASSIGGSNEKLFF TGCGCCAGCTCAATCGGGGGATCTAATGAAAAACTGTTTTTT
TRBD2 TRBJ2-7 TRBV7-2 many CASSLPLGRGTPYEQYF TGTGCCAGCAGCTTACCACTAGGGCGGGGGACTCCCTACGAGCAGTACTTC
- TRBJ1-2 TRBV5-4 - CASSWGESNGYTF TGTGCCAGCAGCTGGGGGGAGAGCAATGGCTACACCTTC
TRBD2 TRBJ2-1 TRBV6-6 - CASSYSPSGRLYNEQFF TGTGCCAGCAGTTACTCTCCTAGCGGGAGGCTATACAATGAGCAGTTCTTC
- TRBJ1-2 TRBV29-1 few CSVESDRRYGYTF TGCAGCGTTGAATCGGACAGACGATATGGCTACACCTTC
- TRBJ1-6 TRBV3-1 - CASSEPYADSPLHF TGTGCCAGCAGCGAACCTTATGCGGATTCACCCCTCCACTTT
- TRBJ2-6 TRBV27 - CASSRYREIAGANVLTF TGTGCCAGCAGTAGATACCGGGAAATAGCTGGGGCCAACGTCCTGACTTTC
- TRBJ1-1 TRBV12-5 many CASGVGTEAFF TGTGCTAGTGGGGTGGGCACTGAAGCTTTCTTT